This passage covers 24 T cell receptor beta chains from one sample sequenced in a study of cytomegalovirus exposure and HLA in healthy donors. 60 Vbeta and 13 Jbeta primers were used in PCR. TCRdb's table, derived via immunoSEQ multiplex PCR, lists solely in-frame clones and lacks some. The sample lists tens of thousands of clones, around nine tenths occurring once. Input material: PBMCs. These receptors came from a woman younger than 30 in good health and CMV-seronegative.

V and J are TRBV19 and TRBJ2-7, with D perhaps TRBD2 (6 bases). The CDR3 length is 15 residues. Between the trimmed V and J ends, which lost 4 bases and 0 bases, there was a span of 13 bases. In germline, CDR1 is LNHDA, CDR2 SQIVND (reference sequence). CDR3: CASSRAGRSSYEQYF. The CDR3 DNA is TGTGCCAGTAGTAGAGCGGGTCGTAGCTCCTACGAGCAGTACTTC.

This sequence joins TRBV4-1 and TRBJ1-2; perhaps TRBD1 as D (6 bases). Between the trimmed V and J ends, which lost 3 bases and 4 bases, there was a span of 15 bases. Germline-derived CDR1 and CDR2 are MGHRA and YSYEKL. This CDR3 region has 15 residues. The DNA for the CDR3 is TGCGCCAGCAGCCATCCATCTAAGGACAGCTATGGCTACACCTTC. Its translation is CASSHPSKDSYGYTF.

The chain has TRBV28 and TRBJ2-7; 9 bases agree with TRBD2. The CDR3 is 13 amino acids. Germline assignment: CDR1 MDHEN and CDR2 SYDVKM. The trim removed 10 bases at V and 1 base at J, leaving 5 bases unmatched. As DNA, the CDR3 is TGTGCCACGAGACTAGCGGCATCCTACGAGCAGTACTTC. This sequence encodes CATRLAASYEQYF. Full variable domain (remainder filled in from reference TRBV28 and TRBJ2-7): DVKVTQSSRYLVKRTGEKVFLECVQDMDHENMFWYRQDPGLGLRLIYFSYDVKMKEKGDIPEGYSVSREKKERFSLILESASTNQTSMYLCATRLAASYEQYFGPGTRLTVT.

This chain links TRBV7-9 with TRBJ1-2, with a possible D match to TRBD1 (6 bases). CDR1 and CDR2 (germline): SEHNR, FQNEAQ (reference sequence). There are 15 residues in the CDR3. The germline V and J ends were trimmed by 0 bases and 4 bases, with 12 bases remaining between them. The CDR3: CASSLAQGIGYGYTF. For the CDR3, the DNA is TGTGCCAGCAGCTTAGCGCAGGGGATCGGCTATGGCTACACCTTC.

The chain combines TRBV21-1 with TRBJ1-2. TRBV21-1 is a pseudogene locus. The CDR3 loop spans 19 amino acids. The CDR3 DNA follows: TGTGCCAGCAGCAAAGGTATTGGAAGGGTGAGGGCCGACATCTATGGCTACACCTTC. Amino acid sequence: CASSKGIGRVRADIYGYTF.

The chain has TRBV2 and TRBJ1-4, with 7 positions matching TRBD1. Germline loops: CDR1 SNHLY, CDR2 FYNNEI. V dropped 5 bases and J dropped 0; count of bases not matched to a gene: 6. The CDR3 loop spans 16 amino acids. The CDR3 here is CASSLEGQATNEKLFF. CDR3 in DNA: TGTGCCAGCAGTCTTGAAGGACAGGCAACTAATGAAAAACTGTTTTTT.

CDR3 bases: TGCGCCAGCAGCTTGACTAGCCTTAACCACGAGCAGTACTTC. It yields the protein CASSLTSLNHEQYF. This chain connects TRBV5-1 to TRBJ2-7; TRBD2 is a possible D gene (6 bases). Deletions cut 1 base from V and 5 bases from J, with 13 bases between. CDR1 and CDR2 (germline): SGHRS, YFSETQ. The CDR3 contains 14 residues. Complete variable domain (other parts from reference TRBV5-1 and TRBJ2-7): KAGVTQTPRYLIKTRGQQVTLSCSPISGHRSVSWYQQTPGQGLQFLFEYFSETQRNKGNFPGRFSGRQFSNSRSEMNVSTLELGDSALYLCASSLTSLNHEQYFGPGTRLTVT.

J is TRBJ2-7 and V is TRBV5-1, with 8 bases matching TRBD2. The CDR3 consists of 15 residues. V lost 4 bases to trimming and J lost 4 bases; unmatched junction nucleotides: 10. CDR1 SGHRS and CDR2 YFSETQ come from the germline V gene. CDR3 coding DNA: TGCGCCAGCAGCCCCGTTGGACTAGCAAGTTACGAGCAGTACTTC. It is translated as CASSPVGLASYEQYF.

The rearrangement links TRBV5-1 to TRBJ2-6, with D unclear. Germline CDR1 is SGHRS and CDR2 is YFSETQ. The germline V and J ends were trimmed by 6 bases and 2 bases, with 6 bases remaining between them. This CDR3 has 13 residues. CDR3 DNA: TGCGCCAGCACCCAAACTGGGGCCAACGTCCTGACTTTC. Its protein is CASTQTGANVLTF.

This chain links TRBV28 with TRBJ1-5; 7 positions agree with TRBD1. In germline, CDR1 is MDHEN, CDR2 SYDVKM. CDR3 length equals 14 residues. J lost 2 bases, V lost 5 bases, and 3 bases had no gene match. CDR3 loop: CASSGTARNQPQHF. CDR3 in DNA: TGTGCCAGCAGTGGGACAGCCCGCAATCAGCCCCAGCATTTT.

The CDR3, as DNA: TGTGCCAGCAGCGGGGGAGCTAATGAAAAACTGTTTTTT. It is translated as CASSGGANEKLFF. The chain has TRBV6-6 and TRBJ1-4; a weak D match, TRBD1 (5 bases). The length of the CDR3 is 13 residues. Trimming took 6 bases from V and 3 from J, leaving 8 bases between them. Germline values: CDR1 MNHNY, CDR2 SVGAGI (reference sequence).

The chain links TRBV4-2 to TRBJ2-1; 8 bases align to TRBD2. J lost 5 bases, V lost 0 bases, and 6 bases had no gene match. Germline V gene data show CDR1 as LGHNA and CDR2 as YNFKEQ. The CDR3 runs to 16 residues. CDR3 residues: CASSQDQRELNNEQFF. As DNA, the CDR3 is TGTGCCAGCAGCCAAGATCAGCGGGAGCTTAACAATGAGCAGTTCTTC.

V is TRBV9 and J is TRBJ2-5; D is perhaps TRBD2 (6 bases). Germline V gene sequence: CDR1 SGDLS, CDR2 YYNGEE. The CDR3 length is 14 residues. Trimming left V 4 bases short and J 1 base short, with 11 bases between. The CDR3 spells CASSTGTSQETQYF. The CDR3 region has the DNA TGTGCCAGCAGCACCGGGACTTCCCAAGAGACCCAGTACTTC.

The gene calls are TRBV12-5 and TRBJ1-2; TRBD1 is a possible D gene (5 bases). The CDR3 contains 12 residues. Per germline, CDR1 LGHNT and CDR2 FRNRAP. The ends were cut back, 4 bases at V and 2 bases at J, with 5 bases in the middle. The CDR3 sequence is CASGSGNYGYTF. CDR3 DNA sequence: TGTGCTAGTGGTTCAGGGAACTATGGCTACACCTTC.

The chain uses TRBV4-2 and TRBJ2-7; TRBD2 matches 8 bases. Germline trimming cut 2 bases from V and 0 bases from J; bases unmatched to any gene: 12. Germline V CDR1 and CDR2: LGHNA, YNFKEQ. The CDR3 has 18 residues. The CDR3 nucleotides are TGTGCCAGCAGCCAAAATATCATAGCGGGATTAAGCTCCTACGAGCAGTACTTC. Residues: CASSQNIIAGLSSYEQYF.

This chain links TRBV4-2 with TRBJ2-3; possibly TRBD2 for D (7 bases). The CDR3 is 15 residues long. In germline, CDR1 is LGHNA, CDR2 YNFKEQ. Trimming shortened V by 7 bases and J by 2 bases, and 16 bases separated the two germline ends. CDR3 in DNA: TGTGCCAGCACGAAGGGGGAGGGTGTCACAGATACGCAGTATTTT. Translated: CASTKGEGVTDTQYF.

This clone was counted a single time. This rearrangement joins TRBV9 to TRBJ2-1; D gene uncertain. This CDR3 comprises 15 residues. Germline V CDR1 and CDR2: SGDLS, YYNGEE. The germline V and J ends were trimmed by 6 bases and 4 bases, with 17 bases remaining between them. Here the CDR3 reads CASTPTAMAYNEQFF. CDR3 DNA sequence: TGTGCCAGCACCCCGACTGCAATGGCTTACAATGAGCAGTTCTTC. Drawing the rest from reference TRBV9 and TRBJ2-1, the complete variable domain is DSGVTQTPKHLITATGQRVTLRCSPRSGDLSVYWYQQSLDQGLQFLIQYYNGEERAKGNILERFSAQQFPDLHSELNLSSLELGDSALYFCASTPTAMAYNEQFFGPGTRLTVL.

The chain couples TRBV4-3 to TRBJ2-3, with TRBD1 identical over 8 bases. This CDR3 contains 13 residues. J was trimmed by 6 bases and V by 3 bases; bases with no gene match: 2. The V gene's germline CDR1 is LGHNA and CDR2 YSLEER. CDR3 bases: TGCGCCAGCAGCCAGTCAGGGGGCGATACGCAGTATTTT. Translated: CASSQSGGDTQYF.

The chain has TRBV5-8 and TRBJ2-2; weak D call: TRBD2 (6 bases). Germline assignment: CDR1 SGHTS and CDR2 YDEGEE. V was clipped by 4 bases and J by 4 bases, with 11 bases between them. The CDR3 extends over 14 amino acids. The CDR3 coding sequence is TGTGCCAGCAGCCCAATCGGGGGCACCGGGGAGCTGTTTTTT. It codes for CASSPIGGTGELFF.

This chain uses TRBV19 with TRBJ2-7; D may be TRBD1 (6 bases). Germline CDR1 LNHDA, CDR2 SQIVND (reference sequence). Trimming left V 5 bases short and J 3 bases short, with 8 bases between. The CDR3 loop spans 12 amino acids. The chain's CDR3 is CASSLQGYEQYF. The CDR3 coding sequence is TGTGCCAGTAGTCTACAGGGCTACGAGCAGTACTTC.

Concerning this clone: Other DNA variants within this sample encode the same CDR3. The chain joins TRBV6-6 to TRBJ2-7; D not resolved. Germline V lookup: CDR1 MNHNY, CDR2 SVGAGI (reference sequence). V was trimmed by 2 bases and J by 3 bases, leaving 2 bases between them. The CDR3 is made up of 11 amino acids. The CDR3 nucleotides are TGTGCCAGCAGTTACCGCTACGAGCAGTACTTC. It encodes CASSYRYEQYF.

V and J are TRBV2 and TRBJ2-7, with TRBD2 matching over 12 bases. V was pared by 4 bases and J by 5 bases, with 9 bases of the junction left unmatched. CDR1 and CDR2 from the germline V gene are SNHLY and FYNNEI. The CDR3 has 16 amino acids. The CDR3 here is CASSGLAGERPNEQYF. CDR3 nucleotides: TGTGCCAGCAGTGGACTAGCGGGGGAAAGACCTAACGAGCAGTACTTC.

This clone was recorded a few times. This chain links TRBV2 with TRBJ1-1, with 9 nucleotides matching TRBD1. This CDR3 is 15 amino acids long. Germline loops: CDR1 SNHLY, CDR2 FYNNEI. The trim removed 8 bases at V and 1 base at J, leaving 8 bases unmatched. CDR3 in DNA: TGTGCCAGCCGAGCCTCGACAGGGGGGAACACTGAAGCTTTCTTT. Translating gives CASRASTGGNTEAFF.

This clone came up once. The chain has TRBV7-3 and TRBJ1-4; 9 bases are shared with TRBD1. The germline gives CDR1 SGHTA, CDR2 FQGTGA. This CDR3 region has 20 residues. Unmatched junction bases numbered 15, after V lost 1 base and J lost 3 bases. For the CDR3, the DNA is TGTGCCAGCAGCTTAATGATCCCGGGACAGGGAGGCGTTCCTAATGAAAAACTGTTTTTT. It translates to CASSLMIPGQGGVPNEKLFF.